The 13 T cell receptor beta chains given below trace back to one sample, sequenced in a study of blood T cell repertoires in COVID-19. Some clones are missing from TCRdb's copy, which holds only in-frame ones; the method was immunoSEQ multiplex PCR. The sample gives roughly 250,000 clones, approximately 85% of which show up once; about 0.91% is in the top ten. Source material: peripheral blood. These receptor sequences come from a man aged 40-55 years with acute or convalescent COVID-19.

The J gene is TRBJ2-1, the V gene TRBV7-8, with D perhaps TRBD1 (5 bases). In germline, CDR1 is SGHVS, CDR2 FQNEAQ. V was clipped by 2 bases and J by 6 bases, with 26 bases between them. The CDR3 is made up of 19 amino acids. The DNA for the CDR3 is TGTGCCAGCAGCTTAACGAGATTGGGGCTAAGGGATGGGATCAATGAGCAGTTCTTC. Encoded protein: CASSLTRLGLRDGINEQFF.

This rearrangement joins TRBV5-1 to TRBJ2-5, with 8 bases lining up with TRBD2. CDR1 is SGHRS, CDR2 YFSETQ, per germline. J was trimmed by 6 bases and V by 3 bases; bases with no gene match: 7. CDR3 length: 14 residues. This chain's CDR3 is CASSSGGAEKTQYF. The CDR3 nucleotides are TGCGCCAGCAGCTCCGGGGGGGCGGAAAAGACCCAGTACTTC.

The chain uses TRBV5-6 and TRBJ2-7; D remains unclear. CDR1 and CDR2 (germline): SGHDT, YYEEEE. The V end was cut by 1 base, the J end by 3 bases, with 17 bases between. This CDR3 spans 16 amino acids. The CDR3: CASSLFAGQTCYEQYF. CDR3 nucleotides: TGTGCCAGCAGCTTGTTCGCAGGCCAAACATGCTACGAGCAGTACTTC. The full variable domain, with the rest looked up from reference TRBV5-6 and TRBJ2-7, is DAGVTQSPTHLIKTRGQQVTLRCSPKSGHDTVSWYQQALGQGPQFIFQYYEEEERQRGNFPDRFSGHQFPNYSSELNVNALLLGDSALYLCASSLFAGQTCYEQYFGPGTRLTVT.

V and J are TRBV5-1 and TRBJ2-3; 9 positions agree with TRBD2. In germline, CDR1 is SGHRS, CDR2 YFSETQ. With 4 bases clipped from V and 5 bases from J, the junction kept 11 bases outside the gene matches. There are 16 residues in the CDR3. The CDR3 reads CASSDPSGGLGDTQYF. The CDR3 nucleotides read TGCGCCAGCAGCGATCCCAGCGGGGGGCTTGGAGATACGCAGTATTTT.

The V call is TRBV5-1, the J call TRBJ1-6; D is uncertain. Trimming shortened V by 7 bases and J by 0 bases, and 14 bases separated the two germline ends. This CDR3 is 16 amino acids long. Germline V gene sequence: CDR1 SGHRS, CDR2 YFSETQ. The CDR3 nucleotides read TGCGCCAGCGCCGCGGGCTCCAGCTCCTATAATTCACCCCTCCACTTT. This gives the protein CASAAGSSSYNSPLHF.

J is TRBJ2-2 and V is TRBV15, with a weak D call TRBD1 (6 bases). Trimming cost V 3 bases and J 10 bases, with 12 bases left between them. Germline V gene sequence: CDR1 LNHNV, CDR2 YYDKDF (reference sequence). The CDR3 totals 13 residues. The CDR3 protein is CATSRATGLELFF. DNA of the CDR3: TGTGCCACCAGCAGGGCTACAGGGTTGGAGCTGTTTTTT.

In its sample, this clone was seen once. The CDR3 protein is CASSPTSWTDEETQYF. The CDR3 nucleotides read TGTGCCAGCAGCCCTACTAGCTGGACCGACGAAGAGACCCAGTACTTC. The V and J genes are TRBV5-6 and TRBJ2-5; a possible D gene is TRBD2 (6 bases). V was shortened by 4 bases and J by 3 bases, with 19 bases between the two germline ends. The germline gives CDR1 SGHDT, CDR2 YYEEEE. This CDR3 has 16 amino acids.

The chain employs TRBV5-1 and TRBJ2-1, with 9 nucleotides matching TRBD2. The J segment lost 9 bases and the V segment lost 4 bases, leaving 14 bases of the junction unmatched. This CDR3 comprises 16 residues. Germline V gene sequence: CDR1 SGHRS, CDR2 YFSETQ. In DNA form, the CDR3 reads TGCGCCAGCAGCGCCCAGGGTGGCGGGGGGGCCAGTGAGCAGTTCTTC. It yields the protein CASSAQGGGGASEQFF.

The chain uses TRBV5-6 and TRBJ1-1, with 8 bases that match TRBD1. The CDR3 is made up of 16 amino acids. Germline V gives CDR1 SGHDT, CDR2 YYEEEE. The V gene end was trimmed by 3 bases and the J gene end by 6 bases; junction bases not matched to a gene: 13. The CDR3 nucleotides are TGTGCCAGCAGCTCGACGTGGACAGGGAGTTTACCTGAAGCTTTCTTT. Residues: CASSSTWTGSLPEAFF.

The chain carries TRBV4-2 and TRBJ2-3, with D possibly TRBD2 on 7 matching bases. The CDR3 is 12 amino acids. V dropped 1 base and J dropped 11 bases, with 10 bases sitting between them. Germline CDR1 reads LGHNA; CDR2 reads YNFKEQ. The CDR3 loop reads CASSQAGGKQYF. The CDR3 DNA follows: TGTGCCAGCAGCCAAGCGGGGGGCAAGCAGTATTTT.

The CDR3 bases are TGTGCCAGCAGCGTAGTGGGAGCACTGGGGGAGACCCAGTACTTC. Protein sequence: CASSVVGALGETQYF. This chain connects TRBV9 to TRBJ2-5; TRBD2 might be the D (5 bases). V was cut by 0 bases and J by 5 bases, with 14 bases left in between. Germline lookup yields CDR1 SGDLS and CDR2 YYNGEE. CDR3 length equals 15 residues.

The chain employs TRBV6-5 and TRBJ2-7, with TRBD1 identical over 7 bases. Per germline, CDR1 MNHEY and CDR2 SVGAGI. The CDR3 has 14 amino acids. The V gene end was trimmed by 4 bases and the J gene end by 2 bases; junction bases not matched to a gene: 5. The CDR3 sequence is CASSSDRLTYEQYF. CDR3 coding DNA: TGTGCCAGCAGTTCGGACAGGCTGACCTACGAGCAGTACTTC.

This clone has just a few counts. The chain employs TRBV4-3 and TRBJ1-2; 8 bases are a match to TRBD1. Germline CDR1 reads LGHNA; CDR2 reads YSLEER. The CDR3 is 16 amino acids. V shed 0 bases and J 3 bases; nucleotides not matched to a gene: 6. The CDR3 DNA reads TGCGCCAGCAGCCAAGATCCCGGACAGGGTTACTATGGCTACACCTTC. This encodes CASSQDPGQGYYGYTF.